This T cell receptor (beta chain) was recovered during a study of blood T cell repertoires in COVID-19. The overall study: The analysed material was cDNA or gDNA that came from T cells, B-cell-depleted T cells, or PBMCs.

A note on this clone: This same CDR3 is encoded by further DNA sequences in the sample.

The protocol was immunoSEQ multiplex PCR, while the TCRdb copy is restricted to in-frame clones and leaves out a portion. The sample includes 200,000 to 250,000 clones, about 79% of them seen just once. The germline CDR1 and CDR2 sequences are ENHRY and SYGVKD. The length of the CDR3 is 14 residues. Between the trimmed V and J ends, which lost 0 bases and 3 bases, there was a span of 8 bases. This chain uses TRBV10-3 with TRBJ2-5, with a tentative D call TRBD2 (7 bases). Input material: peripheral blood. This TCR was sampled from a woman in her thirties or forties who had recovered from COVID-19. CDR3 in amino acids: CAISESGGEETQYF. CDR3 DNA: TGTGCCATCAGTGAGTCAGGGGGGGAAGAGACCCAGTACTTC.